These T cell receptor beta chains were read from a single sample in a study of CD8+ T cells in alopecia areata. Some clones are missing from TCRdb's copy, which holds only in-frame ones; the method was immunoSEQ multiplex PCR. The table lists about 210,000 clones, under 40% of them singletons, with more than 0.4% in the top ten. The sample consisted of CD4+ T cells sorted from blood, taken at roughly week 30, from a patient treated with tofacitinib. The source of these receptors is a human donor with alopecia areata. Each CDR3 is given with its conserved first and last residue. A D gene is named only where the DNA matches it firmly. The size of a clone is reported for some rows only, either as once, few or many, or as a class for expanded clones.

D gene	clone size	V gene	J gene	CDR3 protein	CDR3 DNA
-	-	TRBV5-1	TRBJ2-2	CASSLGRDTGELFF	TGCGCCAGCAGCTTGGGACGGGACACCGGGGAGCTGTTTTTT
TRBD1	few	TRBV30	TRBJ1-6	CAWSVGRGDSPLHF	TGTGCCTGGAGTGTGGGCAGGGGGGATTCACCCCTCCACTTT
-	-	TRBV27	TRBJ1-1	CASSPPWSGEAFF	TGTGCCAGCAGTCCCCCGTGGTCCGGTGAAGCTTTCTTT
-	few	TRBV25-1	TRBJ2-1	CASSGDGYNEQFF	TGTGCCAGCAGTGGGGACGGCTACAATGAGCAGTTCTTC
-	few	TRBV7-2	TRBJ1-2	CASSLRQFGYGYTF	TGTGCCAGCAGCTTAAGGCAGTTCGGCTATGGCTACACCTTC
-	-	TRBV11-3	TRBJ1-1	CASSRAGTWGQLNTEAFF	TGTGCCAGCAGCCGTGCGGGCACTTGGGGCCAATTGAACACTGAAGCTTTCTTT
-	-	TRBV7-6	TRBJ2-5	CASSLGVSQETQYF	TGTGCCAGCAGCTTAGGTGTTAGTCAAGAGACCCAGTACTTC
TRBD1	-	TRBV6-1	TRBJ2-7	CATLTGRFTYEQYF	TGTGCCACCCTGACAGGGAGATTCACCTACGAGCAGTACTTC
-	-	TRBV20-1	TRBJ1-2	CSATDSYGYTF	TGCAGTGCGACCGACAGCTATGGCTACACCTTC
TRBD1	-	TRBV25-1	TRBJ2-7	CASSESGSGGEQYF	TGTGCCAGCAGTGAATCTGGCTCAGGGGGCGAGCAGTACTTC
-	-	TRBV9	TRBJ1-1	CASSQPFGSAEAFF	TGTGCCAGCAGCCAGCCGTTCGGTAGCGCTGAAGCTTTCTTT
TRBD2	-	TRBV6-5	TRBJ2-7	CATWGGIPYEQYF	TGTGCCACTTGGGGGGGGATCCCCTACGAGCAGTACTTC
TRBD1	-	TRBV27	TRBJ1-2	CASSLGGTGGNYGYTF	TGTGCCAGCAGTTTGGGAGGAACAGGGGGCAACTATGGCTACACCTTC
-	-	TRBV25-1	TRBJ2-3	CASSDHDYASTDTQYF	TGTGCCAGCAGTGACCACGACTACGCAAGCACAGATACGCAGTATTTT
-	-	TRBV6-1	TRBJ1-5	CASSEALGNQPQHF	TGTGCCAGCAGTGAAGCGCTCGGGAATCAGCCCCAGCATTTT
-	-	TRBV2	TRBJ2-7	CASSDAGRQYF	TGTGCCAGCAGTGACGCGGGCAGACAGTACTTC
TRBD1	-	TRBV29-1	TRBJ1-1	CSVWDRNTEAFF	TGCAGCGTATGGGACAGAAACACTGAAGCTTTCTTT
TRBD2	-	TRBV27	TRBJ2-5	CASSLWLAGQGTQYF	TGTGCCAGCAGTTTATGGCTAGCGGGGCAAGGGACCCAGTACTTC
-	-	TRBV20-1	TRBJ2-7	CSARQGYEQYF	TGCAGTGCTAGACAGGGCTACGAGCAGTACTTC
TRBD1	-	TRBV25-1	TRBJ1-2	CASSDRGPPYGYTF	TGTGCCAGCAGTGACAGGGGGCCTCCCTATGGCTACACCTTC
-	-	TRBV30	TRBJ1-2	CAWHNRSPNYGYTF	TGTGCCTGGCATAACAGGTCACCTAACTATGGCTACACCTTC
-	few	TRBV7-2	TRBJ1-5	CASSLLGTPYSNQPQHF	TGTGCCAGCAGCTTGTTAGGGACACCCTATAGCAATCAGCCCCAGCATTTT
-	-	TRBV6-6	TRBJ1-4	CASSRSGYSEKLFF	TGTGCCAGCAGTCGGTCCGGGTACAGTGAAAAACTGTTTTTT
-	few	TRBV29-1	TRBJ2-1	CSVVPSYNEQFF	TGCAGCGTTGTTCCCTCCTACAATGAGCAGTTCTTC
-	few	TRBV15	TRBJ1-2	CATSRDRRTYGYTF	TGTGCCACCAGCAGAGATCGGAGAACCTATGGCTACACCTTC
-	few	TRBV29-1	TRBJ2-5	CSVGGWETQYF	TGCAGCGTTGGCGGATGGGAGACCCAGTACTTC
-	few	TRBV29-1	TRBJ2-7	CSARGRITYEQYF	TGCAGCGCCCGAGGTCGGATCACCTACGAGCAGTACTTC
-	-	TRBV11-2	TRBJ1-1	CASSYGNTEAFF	TGTGCCAGCAGCTACGGGAACACTGAAGCTTTCTTT
-	few	TRBV6-6	TRBJ2-1	CASNKLGIGNEQFF	TGTGCCAGCAATAAGTTGGGGATAGGTAATGAGCAGTTCTTC
TRBD2	once	TRBV9	TRBJ2-3	CASREGLAGEDTQYF	TGTGCCAGCAGGGAGGGACTAGCGGGAGAGGATACGCAGTATTTT
-	-	TRBV18	TRBJ1-1	CASSPPWGEMNTEAFF	TGTGCCAGCTCACCACCGTGGGGGGAGATGAACACTGAAGCTTTCTTT
-	-	TRBV6-1	TRBJ1-2	CASSRGDPNYGYTF	TGTGCCAGCTCACGTGGGGACCCTAACTATGGCTACACCTTC
-	few	TRBV29-1	TRBJ2-1	CSVVRGSYNEQFF	TGCAGCGTCGTGAGGGGCTCCTACAATGAGCAGTTCTTC
-	-	TRBV7-8	TRBJ2-1	CASSDWGKNNEQFF	TGTGCCAGCAGCGACTGGGGTAAGAACAATGAGCAGTTCTTC
-	few	TRBV30	TRBJ2-2	CAWIRANYGELFF	TGTGCCTGGATTAGAGCCAATTACGGGGAGCTGTTTTTT
TRBD2	-	TRBV5-8	TRBJ2-1	CASSRTSGYNEQFF	TGTGCCAGCAGCCGGACTAGCGGTTACAATGAGCAGTTCTTC
TRBD1	-	TRBV9	TRBJ1-5	CASSESGQGADQPQHF	TGTGCCAGCAGCGAAAGTGGACAGGGGGCTGACCAGCCCCAGCATTTT
-	-	TRBV29-1	TRBJ1-2	CSVGVHGYTF	TGCAGCGTTGGGGTCCACGGCTACACCTTC
-	-	TRBV5-6	TRBJ1-2	CASSLGRGFDGYTF	TGTGCCAGCAGCTTGGGGCGGGGTTTCGATGGCTACACCTTC
-	-	TRBV5-6	TRBJ2-2	CASSLSRDTGELFF	TGTGCCAGCAGCCTTTCTCGGGACACCGGGGAGCTGTTTTTT
-	-	TRBV6-5	TRBJ1-4	CASSDRGEKLFF	TGTGCCAGCAGCGACCGGGGAGAAAAACTGTTTTTT
-	few	TRBV2	TRBJ1-1	CASRPHGAEAFF	TGTGCCAGCAGGCCCCATGGCGCTGAAGCTTTCTTT
-	few	TRBV18	TRBJ1-4	CASSPPTSPKLFF	TGTGCCAGCTCACCCCCAACCTCCCCGAAACTGTTTTTT
-	-	TRBV5-1	TRBJ1-1	CASRRGNTEAFF	TGCGCCAGCCGACGGGGGAACACTGAAGCTTTCTTT
TRBD2	-	TRBV7-2	TRBJ2-2	CASTSRGGVGPGELFF	TGTGCCAGCACCTCCCGGGGGGGAGTTGGTCCCGGGGAGCTGTTTTTT
-	-	TRBV30	TRBJ2-7	CAWSVPVWGGVVYEQYF	TGTGCCTGGAGTGTACCGGTTTGGGGCGGGGTGGTCTACGAGCAGTACTTC
-	few	TRBV11-2	TRBJ2-2	CASSTSGVGELFF	TGTGCCAGCAGCACCTCAGGGGTCGGGGAGCTGTTTTTT
-	few	TRBV7-9	TRBJ1-3	CATRGPNDTIYF	TGTGCCACCAGGGGCCCCAACGACACCATATATTTT